A selection of T cell receptor beta chains follows, all from one sample in a study of spatial heterogeneity in lung cancer. TCRdb re-derived calls from the 5' RACE reads in MiXCR, one entry per CDR3 protein. The top ten clones hold about 15% of a sample with some 120,000 distinct CDR3 sequences, roughly an eighth of them seen once. Sample: PBMCs, taken at follow-up. The receptors shown here come from a male donor with early-stage non-small cell lung cancer. Both conserved end residues are part of each CDR3. Each record gives: D gene, clone size, V gene, J gene, CDR3 protein, CDR3 DNA. D genes are given only for firm matches. Not every row has a clone size; where given, it reads once, few, many or a size class.

.,.,TRBV6-5,TRBJ1-1,CASSYVGKSGEAFF,TGTGCCAGCAGTTACGTGGGGAAATCTGGAGAAGCTTTCTTT
TRBD1,.,TRBV27,TRBJ1-5,CASSLDRVGQPQHF,TGTGCCAGCAGTTTGGACAGGGTGGGTCAGCCCCAGCATTTT
TRBD1,few,TRBV10-3,TRBJ2-7,CAISEAPGGRGEQYF,TGTGCCATCAGTGAAGCCCCAGGGGGCAGGGGCGAGCAGTACTTC
.,few,TRBV12-3/TRBV12-4,TRBJ1-5,CASSLGQAQHF,TGTGCCAGCAGTTTAGGTCAAGCCCAGCATTTT
.,few,TRBV7-2,TRBJ2-1,CASSFYIGDAAYNEQFF,TGTGCCAGCAGCTTTTATATTGGGGACGCCGCCTACAATGAGCAGTTCTTC
.,.,TRBV11-2,TRBJ2-2,CASSFASGTGELFF,TGTGCCAGCAGCTTCGCTAGTGGCACCGGGGAGCTGTTTTTT
.,many,TRBV3-1,TRBJ2-3,CATRVYTSWGTDTQYF,TGTGCCACCCGAGTTTATACATCTTGGGGCACAGATACGCAGTATTTT
.,few,TRBV7-9,TRBJ2-7,CASSISLGSDEQYF,TGTGCCAGCAGCATCAGCCTGGGTTCGGACGAGCAGTACTTC
TRBD1,few,TRBV10-2,TRBJ2-2,CASKGQGDTGELFF,TGCGCCAGCAAGGGACAGGGAGACACCGGGGAGCTGTTTTTT
.,few,TRBV6-2/TRBV6-3,TRBJ1-2,CASSYSNRRYGYTF,TGTGCCAGCAGTTACTCGAACCGACGGTATGGCTACACCTTC
.,few,TRBV12-3/TRBV12-4,TRBJ1-3,CASTPGPRSGNTIYF,TGTGCCAGCACCCCGGGTCCTCGCTCTGGAAACACCATATATTTT
.,.,TRBV19,TRBJ2-2,CASKGSRTTNTGELFF,TGTGCCAGTAAGGGGTCCCGGACTACGAACACCGGGGAGCTGTTTTTT
TRBD1,few,TRBV4-2,TRBJ1-2,CASSQEGTGGIYGYTF,TGTGCCAGCAGCCAAGAAGGGACAGGGGGTATCTATGGCTACACCTTC
TRBD1,.,TRBV5-1,TRBJ1-5,CASSSDGTGGQPQHF,TGCGCCAGCAGCTCTGACGGGACAGGGGGACAGCCCCAGCATTTT
.,few,TRBV7-2,TRBJ2-7,CASSLRDSRYEQYF,TGTGCCAGCAGCCTTCGGGACTCTCGCTACGAGCAGTACTTC
.,many,TRBV5-1,TRBJ1-3,CASRAGTSGNTIYF,TGCGCCAGCAGAGCCGGGACAAGTGGAAACACCATATATTTT
.,many,TRBV27,TRBJ1-4,CASVRTEGGEKLFF,TGTGCCAGTGTAAGGACGGAAGGGGGTGAAAAACTGTTTTTT
.,.,TRBV20-1,TRBJ1-5,CSASEGDQPQHF,TGCAGTGCTAGCGAGGGGGATCAGCCCCAGCATTTT
TRBD2,few,TRBV7-2,TRBJ2-7,CATAPGLASHEQYF,TGTGCCACCGCACCGGGACTAGCTTCCCACGAGCAGTACTTC
.,.,TRBV29-1,TRBJ1-2,CSVEGVNGYTF,TGCAGCGTTGAGGGGGTGAATGGCTACACCTTC
TRBD2,many,TRBV7-8,TRBJ2-7,CASSLARTSGREFYEQYF,TGTGCCAGCAGCTTAGCGCGGACTAGCGGGCGAGAATTTTACGAGCAGTACTTC
.,.,TRBV3-1,TRBJ2-7,CASSQAQKLEQYF,TGTGCCAGCAGCCAAGCCCAGAAGCTCGAGCAGTACTTC
.,.,TRBV28,TRBJ1-4,CASGNPPGRINEKLFF,TGTGCCAGCGGGAACCCCCCGGGACGGATTAATGAAAAACTGTTTTTT
.,many,TRBV4-2,TRBJ2-1,CASSQDLKGHQFF,TGTGCCAGCAGCCAAGATTTGAAGGGCCATCAGTTCTTC
TRBD1,few,TRBV2,TRBJ2-7,CASERTGNSYEQYF,TGTGCCAGTGAGAGGACAGGGAACTCCTACGAGCAGTACTTC
.,many,TRBV29-1,TRBJ1-5,CSVADGILGNQPQHF,TGCAGCGTTGCGGACGGCATCCTGGGGAATCAGCCCCAGCATTTT
.,many,TRBV18,TRBJ2-7,CASSQSSYEQYF,TGTGCCAGCTCACAAAGCTCCTACGAGCAGTACTTC
.,.,TRBV7-3,TRBJ1-1,CASGNEYTEAFF,TGTGCCAGCGGCAACGAGTACACTGAAGCTTTCTTT
TRBD1,few,TRBV10-3,TRBJ2-1,CGTRDRDLTEQFF,TGTGGGACCCGGGACAGGGACTTGACGGAGCAGTTCTTC